This is a list of T cell receptor beta chains from one sample in a study of blood T cell repertoires in COVID-19. Sequenced by immunoSEQ multiplex PCR; TCRdb stores in-frame clones only, minus some. The data contain roughly 200,000 clones, nearly 90% of them singletons. Sequencing was done on a sample of peripheral blood. These receptors came from a woman between 18 and 29 years old who had recovered from COVID-19. The CDR3 runs from the conserved cysteine through the conserved F or W. The D gene is left open where the match is weak. Clone sizes are given selectively: once, few, many, or a class where the clone is expanded.

v_gene,j_gene,abundance,d_gene,CDR3aa,CDR3nt
TRBV27,TRBJ1-5,-,TRBD1,CASSLGTGHQPQHF,TGTGCCAGCAGTTTAGGGACAGGGCATCAGCCCCAGCATTTT
TRBV11-3,TRBJ2-1,once,-,CASSYNRVGNNEQFF,TGTGCCAGCAGCTACAATCGGGTCGGTAACAATGAGCAGTTCTTC
TRBV6-1,TRBJ2-4,-,-,CASSDQVAKNIQYF,TGTGCCAGCAGTGATCAGGTGGCCAAAAACATTCAGTACTTC
TRBV19,TRBJ2-1,-,-,CASSIEGVAYNEQFF,TGTGCCAGTAGTATAGAAGGGGTCGCCTACAATGAGCAGTTCTTC
TRBV4-1,TRBJ2-4,-,TRBD2,CASSQVVLAGIKNIQYF,TGCGCCAGCAGCCAAGTGGTGTTAGCGGGGATCAAAAACATTCAGTACTTC
TRBV5-4,TRBJ1-2,-,-,CASSLQGGDYGYTF,TGTGCCAGCAGCTTACAGGGTGGGGACTATGGCTACACCTTC
TRBV27,TRBJ2-2,-,-,CASKIRAANTGELFF,TGTGCCAGCAAAATCAGGGCAGCAAACACCGGGGAGCTGTTTTTT
TRBV18,TRBJ1-5,-,TRBD1,CASSQRVTGGHQPQHF,TGTGCCAGCTCACAACGGGTTACAGGGGGGCATCAGCCCCAGCATTTT
TRBV4-3,TRBJ1-2,-,TRBD1,CASSQDLSTGVGYTF,TGCGCCAGCAGCCAAGATCTTTCGACAGGGGTTGGCTACACCTTC
TRBV18,TRBJ2-5,once,-,CASSTGKGQETQYF,TGTGCCAGCTCCACAGGGAAGGGTCAAGAGACCCAGTACTTC
TRBV11-2,TRBJ2-1,-,TRBD1,CASSTRQGAYNEQFF,TGTGCCAGCAGCACCCGACAGGGAGCTTACAATGAGCAGTTCTTC
TRBV9,TRBJ1-1,-,TRBD1,CASSVGTGGTEAFF,TGTGCCAGCAGCGTTGGGACAGGGGGCACTGAAGCTTTCTTT